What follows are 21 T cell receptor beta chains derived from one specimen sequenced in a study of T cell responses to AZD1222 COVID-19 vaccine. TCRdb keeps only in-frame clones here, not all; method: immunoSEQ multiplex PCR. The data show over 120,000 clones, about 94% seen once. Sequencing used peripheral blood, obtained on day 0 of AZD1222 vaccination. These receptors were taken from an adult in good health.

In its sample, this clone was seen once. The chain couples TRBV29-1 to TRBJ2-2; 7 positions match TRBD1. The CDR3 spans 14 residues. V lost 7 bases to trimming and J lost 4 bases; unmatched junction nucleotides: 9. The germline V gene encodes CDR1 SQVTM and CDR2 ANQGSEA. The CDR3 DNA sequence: TGCAGCGCCCGACGTAGGACAGGCACCGGGGAGCTGTTTTTT. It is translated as CSARRRTGTGELFF.

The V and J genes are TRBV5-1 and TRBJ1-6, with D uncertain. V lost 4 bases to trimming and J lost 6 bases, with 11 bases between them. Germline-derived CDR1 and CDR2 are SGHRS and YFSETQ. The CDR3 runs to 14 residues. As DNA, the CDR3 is TGCGCCAGCAGCCCTGAGGGCCTTAATTCACCCCTCCACTTT. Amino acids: CASSPEGLNSPLHF.

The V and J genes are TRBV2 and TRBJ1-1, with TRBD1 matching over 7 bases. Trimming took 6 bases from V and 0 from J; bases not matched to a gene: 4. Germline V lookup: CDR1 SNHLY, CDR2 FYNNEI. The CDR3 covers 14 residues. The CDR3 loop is CASSTDRVNTEAFF. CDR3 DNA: TGTGCCAGCAGCACAGACAGGGTGAACACTGAAGCTTTCTTT.

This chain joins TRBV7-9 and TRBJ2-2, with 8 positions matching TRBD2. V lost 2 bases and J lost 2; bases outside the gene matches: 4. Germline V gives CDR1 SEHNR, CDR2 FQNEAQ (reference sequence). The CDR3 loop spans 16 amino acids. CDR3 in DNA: TGTGCCAGCAGCTTAACTAGCGGAGGTAACACCGGGGAGCTGTTTTTT. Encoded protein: CASSLTSGGNTGELFF.

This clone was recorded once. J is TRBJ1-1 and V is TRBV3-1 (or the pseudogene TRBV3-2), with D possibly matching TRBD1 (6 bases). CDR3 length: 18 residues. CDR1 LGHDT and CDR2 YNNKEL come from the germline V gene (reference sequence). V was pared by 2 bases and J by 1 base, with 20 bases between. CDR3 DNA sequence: TGTGCCAGCAGCCAAAAAAGGACAGTTAGGGGAAAGAACACTGAAGCTTTCTTT. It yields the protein CASSQKRTVRGKNTEAFF.

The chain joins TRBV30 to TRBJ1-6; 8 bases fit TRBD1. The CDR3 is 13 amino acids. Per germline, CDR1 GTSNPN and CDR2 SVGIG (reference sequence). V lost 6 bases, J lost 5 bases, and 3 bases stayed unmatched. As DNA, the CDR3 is TGTGCCTGCAGACAGGGGAATAATTCACCCCTCCACTTT. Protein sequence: CACRQGNNSPLHF.

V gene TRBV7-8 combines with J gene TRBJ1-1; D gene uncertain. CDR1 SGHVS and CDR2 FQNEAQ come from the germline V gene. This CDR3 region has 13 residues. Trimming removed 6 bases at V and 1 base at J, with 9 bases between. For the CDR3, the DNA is TGTGCCAGCAGTCTGACACGGAACACTGAAGCTTTCTTT. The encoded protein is CASSLTRNTEAFF.

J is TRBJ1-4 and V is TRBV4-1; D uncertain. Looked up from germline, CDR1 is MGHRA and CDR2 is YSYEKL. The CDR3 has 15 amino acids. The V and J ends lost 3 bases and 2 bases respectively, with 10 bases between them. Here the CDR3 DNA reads TGCGCCAGCAGCCAGGTACCCTGGACTAATGAAAAACTGTTTTTT. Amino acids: CASSQVPWTNEKLFF.

The CDR3 loop is CASSRTSGSIENIQYF. Here the CDR3 DNA reads TGTGCCAGTAGTAGAACTAGCGGGAGTATTGAAAACATTCAGTACTTC. The chain employs TRBV19 and TRBJ2-4, with TRBD2 matching 11 bases. The CDR3 is 16 amino acids. V shed 4 bases, J shed 5 bases, and the junction held 7 bases outside the gene matches. Germline-derived CDR1 and CDR2 are LNHDA and SQIVND (reference sequence). The whole variable domain, filled in from reference TRBV19 and TRBJ2-4, reads DGGITQSPKYLFRKEGQNVTLSCEQNLNHDAMYWYRQDPGQGLRLIYYSQIVNDFQKGDIAEGYSVSREKKESFPLTVTSAQKNPTAFYLCASSRTSGSIENIQYFGAGTRLSVL.

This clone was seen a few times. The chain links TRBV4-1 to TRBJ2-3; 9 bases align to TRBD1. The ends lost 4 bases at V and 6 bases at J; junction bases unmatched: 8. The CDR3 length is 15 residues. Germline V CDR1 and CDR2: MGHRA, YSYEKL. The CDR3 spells CASSLYGTGTDTQYF. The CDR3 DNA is TGCGCCAGCAGCCTTTACGGGACAGGGACGGATACGCAGTATTTT.

CDR3 DNA: TGTGCCAGCAGTTACGAGAGCGCTAGCACAGATACGCAGTATTTT. It codes for CASSYESASTDTQYF. The chain joins TRBV6-5 to TRBJ2-3; no clear D gene. Trimming removed 2 bases from V and 0 bases from J, with 9 bases in between. Germline lookup yields CDR1 MNHEY and CDR2 SVGAGI. The CDR3 runs to 15 residues.

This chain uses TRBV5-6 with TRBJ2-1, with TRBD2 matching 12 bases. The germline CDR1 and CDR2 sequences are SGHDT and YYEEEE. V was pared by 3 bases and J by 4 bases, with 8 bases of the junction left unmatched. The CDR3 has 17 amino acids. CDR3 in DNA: TGTGCCAGCAGCTATCTAGCGGGAGGGAAGAGGTACAATGAGCAGTTCTTC. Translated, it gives CASSYLAGGKRYNEQFF. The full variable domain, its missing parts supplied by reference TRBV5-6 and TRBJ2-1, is DAGVTQSPTHLIKTRGQQVTLRCSPKSGHDTVSWYQQALGQGPQFIFQYYEEEERQRGNFPDRFSGHQFPNYSSELNVNALLLGDSALYLCASSYLAGGKRYNEQFFGPGTRLTVL.

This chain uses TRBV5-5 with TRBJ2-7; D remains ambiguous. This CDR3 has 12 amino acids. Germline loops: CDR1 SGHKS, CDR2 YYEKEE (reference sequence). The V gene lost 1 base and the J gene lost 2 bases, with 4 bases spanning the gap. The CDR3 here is CASSLWAYEQYF. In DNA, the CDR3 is TGTGCCAGCAGCTTGTGGGCCTACGAGCAGTACTTC.

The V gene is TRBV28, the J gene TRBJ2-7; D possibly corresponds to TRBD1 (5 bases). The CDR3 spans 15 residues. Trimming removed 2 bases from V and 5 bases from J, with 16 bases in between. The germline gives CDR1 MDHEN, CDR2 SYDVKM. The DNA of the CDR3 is TGTGCCAGCAGTTTAGTCGGAGCAGGGTTACACGAGCAGTACTTC. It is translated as CASSLVGAGLHEQYF.

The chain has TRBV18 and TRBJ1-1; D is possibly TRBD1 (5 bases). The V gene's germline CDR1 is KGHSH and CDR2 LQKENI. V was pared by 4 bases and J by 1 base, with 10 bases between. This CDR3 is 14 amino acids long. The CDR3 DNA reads TGTGCCAGCTCACTACTACAGGCGAACACTGAAGCTTTCTTT. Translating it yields CASSLLQANTEAFF.

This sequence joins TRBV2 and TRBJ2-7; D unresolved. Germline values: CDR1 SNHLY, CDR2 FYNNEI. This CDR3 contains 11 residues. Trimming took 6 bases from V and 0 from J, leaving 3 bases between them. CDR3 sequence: CASRFSYEQYF. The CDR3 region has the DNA TGTGCCAGCAGGTTCTCCTACGAGCAGTACTTC.

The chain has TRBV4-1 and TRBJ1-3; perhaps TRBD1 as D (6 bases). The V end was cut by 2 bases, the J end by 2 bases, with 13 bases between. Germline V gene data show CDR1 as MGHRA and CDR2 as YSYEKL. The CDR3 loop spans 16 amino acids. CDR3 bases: TGCGCCAGCAGCCAACCTAAACAGGGAGCTGGAAACACCATATATTTT. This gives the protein CASSQPKQGAGNTIYF.

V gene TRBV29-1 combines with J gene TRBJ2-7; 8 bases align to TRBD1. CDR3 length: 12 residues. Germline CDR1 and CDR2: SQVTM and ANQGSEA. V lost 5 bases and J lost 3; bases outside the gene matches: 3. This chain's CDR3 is CSVSDRGYEQYF. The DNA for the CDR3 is TGCAGCGTTTCAGACAGGGGCTACGAGCAGTACTTC.

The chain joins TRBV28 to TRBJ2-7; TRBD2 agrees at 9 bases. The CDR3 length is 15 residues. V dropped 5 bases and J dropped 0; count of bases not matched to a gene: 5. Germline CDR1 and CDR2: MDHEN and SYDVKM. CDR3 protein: CASSVTSGFSYEQYF. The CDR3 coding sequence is TGTGCCAGCAGTGTGACTAGCGGCTTCTCCTACGAGCAGTACTTC.

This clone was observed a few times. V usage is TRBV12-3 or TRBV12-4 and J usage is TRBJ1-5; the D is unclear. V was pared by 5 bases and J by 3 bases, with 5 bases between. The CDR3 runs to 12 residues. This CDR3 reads CASSGDNQPQHF. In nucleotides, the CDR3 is TGTGCCAGCAGTGGGGACAATCAGCCCCAGCATTTT.

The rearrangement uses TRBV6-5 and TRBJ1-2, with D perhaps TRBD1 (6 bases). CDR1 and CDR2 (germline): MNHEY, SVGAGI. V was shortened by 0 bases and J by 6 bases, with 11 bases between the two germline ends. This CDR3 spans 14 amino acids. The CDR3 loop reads CASSYSRGAHGYTF. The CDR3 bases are TGTGCCAGCAGTTACTCGAGGGGGGCGCATGGCTACACCTTC.